What follows are 32 T cell receptor beta chains derived from one specimen sequenced in a study of response to subunit inactivated influenza vaccine. TCRdb analysed the RT-PCR reads with MiXCR anew, one entry per CDR3 protein. The sample shows a few hundred thousand distinct CDR3 sequences, over 9% of them seen only once. These data were also filed under a second study, of T cells expressing NK-cell markers. That study reports: With UMIs, 5'RACE template switching was used to make TCR beta cDNA.

The sequencing used PBMCs from blood, collected on the day of vaccination. These receptors originate from a man aged 50 to 60 who received an inactivated influenza vaccine.

This clonotype was seen a few times. The chain has TRBV18 and TRBJ2-5; TRBD1 might be the D (6 bases). The germline gives CDR1 KGHSH, CDR2 LQKENI. The V end lost 0 bases, the J end lost 1 base, and 15 bases lay between the germline ends. This CDR3 has 17 amino acids. This chain's CDR3 is CASSPPRLGRGQETQYF. As DNA, the CDR3 is TGTGCCAGCTCACCACCCCGCTTGGGCAGGGGCCAAGAGACCCAGTACTTC.

The chain couples TRBV24-1 to TRBJ2-2; no clear D gene. Germline values: CDR1 KGHDR, CDR2 SFDVKD. Trimming removed 4 bases at V and 5 bases at J, with 7 bases between. This CDR3 contains 13 residues. CDR3 sequence (DNA): TGTGCCACCAGTGACGTTCAGACCGGGGAGCTGTTTTTT. This gives the protein CATSDVQTGELFF.

V is TRBV7-2 and J is TRBJ2-5; D may correspond to TRBD1 or TRBD2 (6 bases each). V was cut by 0 bases and J by 1 base, with 9 bases left in between. Germline CDR1 reads SGHTA; CDR2 reads FQGNSA. This CDR3 contains 15 residues. The CDR3: CASSLAGGTQETQYF. The CDR3 coding sequence is TGTGCCAGCAGCTTAGCAGGGGGGACCCAAGAGACCCAGTACTTC.

The chain links TRBV7-6 to TRBJ1-2; unclear D gene. V lost 1 base, J lost 7 bases, and 16 bases lay in between. Looked up from germline, CDR1 is SGHVS and CDR2 is FNYEAQ. This CDR3 region has 15 residues. CDR3 nucleotide sequence: TGTGCCAGCAGCTTAGACTCCTTTGGGTTCGCTGGCTACACCTTC. It is translated as CASSLDSFGFAGYTF.

The chain combines TRBV20-1 with TRBJ2-7; D might be TRBD1 (7 bases). Germline V gene data show CDR1 as DFQATT and CDR2 as SNEGSKA (reference sequence). Trimming pared 5 bases from V and 0 bases from J, leaving 14 bases between. The CDR3 totals 14 residues. CDR3 protein: CSAAGQTTSYEQYF. CDR3 nucleotides: TGCAGTGCTGCGGGACAGACGACCTCCTACGAGCAGTACTTC.

The chain is built from TRBV29-1 and TRBJ2-5; the D is unclear. Per the germline V gene, CDR1 is SQVTM and CDR2 is ANQGSEA. The length of the CDR3 is 17 residues. V gave up 4 bases and J gave up 0 bases, with 21 bases separating them. CDR3 loop: CSVAVQAFHSYQETQYF. Here the CDR3 DNA reads TGCAGCGTTGCCGTACAAGCTTTTCACTCGTACCAAGAGACCCAGTACTTC.

The table lists this clonotype with many counts. The CDR3 loop is CASSSTRGYRTVEQYF. CDR3 sequence (DNA): TGTGCCAGCAGTTCGACTCGCGGGTACCGCACGGTCGAGCAGTACTTC. The chain is built from TRBV12-3 or TRBV12-4 and TRBJ2-7, with a tentative D call TRBD2 (5 bases). V lost 4 bases, J lost 6 bases, and 22 bases lay in between. The CDR3 consists of 16 residues.

This clonotype appeared a few times. The CDR3 nucleotides read TGCGCCAGCAGCTGGGGTCTGGCAGACCCTAGCACAGATACGCAGTATTTT. This codes for CASSWGLADPSTDTQYF. The chain combines TRBV5-1 with TRBJ2-3; the D is unclear. The V end was cut by 3 bases, the J end by 0 bases, with 17 bases between. The CDR3 is 17 residues long. Germline values: CDR1 SGHRS, CDR2 YFSETQ.

This clonotype was observed a few times. The chain carries TRBV29-1 and TRBJ2-1; 13 positions agree with TRBD2. The CDR3 totals 17 residues. Germline CDR1 SQVTM, CDR2 ANQGSEA. The J segment lost 5 bases and the V segment lost 0 bases, leaving 7 bases of the junction unmatched. CDR3 residues: CSVEDRLAGGINNEQFF. CDR3 nucleotides: TGCAGCGTTGAAGACCGACTAGCGGGGGGTATTAACAATGAGCAGTTCTTC.

Many counts were recorded for this clonotype. CDR3 amino acids: CASSTGYSTDTQYF. For the CDR3, the DNA is TGTGCCAGCAGCACGGGGTATAGCACAGATACGCAGTATTTT. The chain has TRBV3-1 and TRBJ2-3, with a possible D match to TRBD2 (5 bases). Trimming left V 5 bases short and J 0 bases short, with 9 bases between. CDR3 length: 14 residues. Germline V lookup: CDR1 LGHDT, CDR2 YNNKEL (reference sequence).

This clonotype was seen only a few times. This chain uses TRBV7-8 with TRBJ2-7; D perhaps matches TRBD1 (6 bases). The germline V gene encodes CDR1 SGHVS and CDR2 FQNEAQ. The V end lost 3 bases, the J end lost 0 bases, and 9 bases lay between the germline ends. This CDR3 spans 14 amino acids. CDR3 sequence: CASSFPGASYEQYF. The CDR3 DNA follows: TGTGCCAGCAGCTTTCCAGGGGCCTCCTACGAGCAGTACTTC.

In this sample, this clonotype turned up a few times. CDR3 amino acids: CASSYSGLSNYGYTF. In nucleotides, the CDR3 is TGTGCCAGCAGTTACTCCGGTCTATCTAACTATGGCTACACCTTC. The chain recombines TRBV6-5 with TRBJ1-2, with D unclear. The CDR3 has 15 residues. The V end lost 0 bases, the J end lost 0 bases, and 8 bases lay between the germline ends. Germline CDR1 MNHEY, CDR2 SVGAGI.

This clonotype was picked up a small number of times. The chain combines TRBV28 with TRBJ2-3; 9 bases match TRBD2. J gave up 5 bases and V 2 bases, and 5 bases lay outside the gene matches. Germline V gene lookup returns CDR1 MDHEN and CDR2 SYDVKM. The CDR3 is 15 amino acids. CDR3 coding DNA: TGTGCCAGCAGTTTAATGGCTAGCGGGAAAGATACGCAGTATTTT. Translation gives CASSLMASGKDTQYF.

About this clonotype: A much larger clone is a single base away; this may be a read error. This is likely a read error, given that the CDR3 carries no conserved phenylalanine or tryptophan at its end. This chain connects TRBV3-1 to TRBJ2-1; 12 bases line up with TRBD2. The CDR3 has 15 amino acids. Trimming cost V 11 bases and J 2 bases; bases outside gene matches: 7. Germline V gene data show CDR1 as LGHDT and CDR2 as YNNKEL (reference sequence). CDR3 protein: CASGASGGAYNEQFL. The CDR3 DNA sequence: TGTGCCTCAGGGGCTAGCGGGGGGGCCTACAATGAGCAGTTCCTC.

The chain links TRBV7-2 to TRBJ1-2; D ambiguous. From germline, CDR1 is SGHTA and CDR2 FQGNSA. The CDR3 consists of 15 residues. With 2 bases removed from V and 2 bases from J, the gap between germline ends came to 12 bases. The CDR3 region is CASSLSFGGNYGYTF. The CDR3 region has the DNA TGTGCCAGCAGCTTATCTTTTGGAGGAAACTATGGCTACACCTTC.

In this sample, this clonotype turned up a few times. The chain recombines TRBV4-3 with TRBJ1-2, with TRBD1 as a possible D gene (5 bases). This CDR3 comprises 17 residues. Germline V CDR1 and CDR2: LGHNA, YSLEER. Trimming pared 1 base from V and 6 bases from J, leaving 21 bases between. The CDR3 DNA sequence: TGCGCCAGCAGCCAAGGACAGTTATCCCTTGCGAAGGATGGCTACACCTTC. Protein product: CASSQGQLSLAKDGYTF.

A few counts support this clonotype. The V and J genes are TRBV6-5 and TRBJ1-1, with a tentative D call TRBD1 (6 bases). V lost 0 bases and J lost 5, with 10 bases in between. The CDR3 has 14 residues. CDR1 and CDR2 (germline): MNHEY, SVGAGI. The CDR3 reads CASSYSQGLTEAFF. As DNA, the CDR3 is TGTGCCAGCAGTTACTCACAGGGTTTAACTGAAGCTTTCTTT.

The chain joins TRBV4-3 to TRBJ2-2, with D tentatively TRBD2 (5 bases). CDR1 and CDR2 from the germline V gene are LGHNA and YSLEER. Trimming took 0 bases from V and 1 from J, leaving 6 bases between them. CDR3 length equals 15 residues. DNA of the CDR3: TGCGCCAGCAGCCAAGAGGGAGTGAACACCGGGGAGCTGTTTTTT. This gives the protein CASSQEGVNTGELFF.

This clonotype was seen ten or more times. The chain joins TRBV5-1 to TRBJ2-1; the D gene is possibly TRBD1 (5 bases). CDR1 and CDR2 from the germline V gene are SGHRS and YFSETQ. Trimming cost V 0 bases and J 6 bases, with 13 bases left between them. The CDR3 sequence is 15 residues long. The CDR3 DNA reads TGCGCCAGCAGCTTGGACAGCCCCAGGGTCAATGAGCAGTTCTTC. The encoded protein is CASSLDSPRVNEQFF.

The chain carries TRBV20-1 and TRBJ1-5; 8 nucleotides line up with TRBD1. V shed 1 base, J shed 6 bases, and the junction held 8 bases outside the gene matches. CDR1 DFQATT and CDR2 SNEGSKA come from the germline V gene (reference sequence). CDR3 length: 15 residues. The chain's CDR3 is CSARVVDRVGQPQHF. DNA of the CDR3: TGCAGTGCTAGAGTAGTGGACAGGGTGGGTCAGCCCCAGCATTTT.

This clonotype occurred a few times. The CDR3 sequence: CSARGLGVNEQFF. For the CDR3, the DNA is TGCAGTGCTAGAGGACTCGGGGTGAATGAGCAGTTCTTC. The chain combines TRBV20-1 with TRBJ2-1, with D possibly being TRBD2 (5 bases). This CDR3 spans 13 amino acids. V was shortened by 1 base and J by 7 bases, with 11 bases between the two germline ends. The germline V gene encodes CDR1 DFQATT and CDR2 SNEGSKA (reference sequence).

The chain joins TRBV7-9 to TRBJ1-4; no firm D call. Germline CDR1 is SEHNR and CDR2 is FQNEAQ (reference sequence). The CDR3 has 12 amino acids. V was cut by 10 bases and J by 4 bases, with 10 bases left in between. CDR3 protein: CATGQINEKLFF. DNA of the CDR3: TGTGCCACCGGGCAGATTAATGAAAAACTGTTTTTT.

V is TRBV20-1 and J is TRBJ1-1, with a possible D match to TRBD1 (5 bases). The CDR3 totals 13 residues. Trimming removed 7 bases at V and 8 bases at J, with 20 bases between. Per the germline V gene, CDR1 is DFQATT and CDR2 is SNEGSKA (reference sequence). The CDR3 DNA follows: TGCAGTGTCGTCATAGGACAAGGCAAAGAAGCTTTCTTT. Its protein is CSVVIGQGKEAFF.

The CDR3 loop is CSVGHKLRREDTQYF. In nucleotides, the CDR3 is TGCAGCGTAGGTCACAAGCTAAGGAGAGAAGATACGCAGTATTTT. This chain links TRBV29-1 with TRBJ2-3, with D unclear. Germline CDR1 is SQVTM and CDR2 is ANQGSEA. V lost 6 bases, J lost 5 bases, and 21 bases lay in between. The CDR3 length is 15 residues.

The V and J genes are TRBV21-1 and TRBJ1-6; TRBD1 was called by the table and not checked on the DNA. TRBV21-1 is listed as a pseudogene. The CDR3 covers 13 residues. CDR3 sequence reads: CAPTDPGNSPLHF. In nucleotides, the CDR3 is TGTGCCCCCACAGACCCAGGGAACTCACCCCTCCACTTT.

Many counts were recorded for this clonotype. This chain links TRBV29-1 with TRBJ2-5, with 8 bases lining up with TRBD1. This CDR3 contains 12 residues. The germline V gene has CDR1 SQVTM and CDR2 ANQGSEA. V gave up 6 bases and J gave up 4 bases; unmatched junction bases: 4. For the CDR3, the DNA is TGCAGCGTCGCAGGGGGCGGAGAGACCCAGTACTTC. It is translated as CSVAGGGETQYF.

This clonotype showed up just a few times. The chain recombines TRBV7-2 with TRBJ1-5, with unresolved D. The germline V and J ends were trimmed by 2 bases and 2 bases, with 10 bases remaining between them. CDR3 length: 15 residues. Germline V gene data show CDR1 as SGHTA and CDR2 as FQGNSA. CDR3 sequence (DNA): TGTGCCAGCAGCTTATCACAGAACGGCAATCAGCCCCAGCATTTT. Its protein is CASSLSQNGNQPQHF.

The sample holds many counts of this clonotype. This chain uses TRBV3-1 with TRBJ2-1; D gene unclear. V dropped 1 base and J dropped 1 base, with 8 bases sitting between them. Looked up from germline, CDR1 is LGHDT and CDR2 is YNNKEL (reference sequence). The CDR3 covers 15 residues. CDR3 DNA: TGTGCCAGCAGCCAAGGCGGAAATTCCTACAATGAGCAGTTCTTC. Protein product: CASSQGGNSYNEQFF.

DNA for the CDR3: TGCGCCAGCAGCTTGGCATTGTGGGCAGACCATGAGCAGTTCTTC. This gives the protein CASSLALWADHEQFF. V gene TRBV5-1 combines with J gene TRBJ2-1; no firm D call. V dropped 0 bases and J dropped 8 bases, with 15 bases sitting between them. Germline V CDR1 and CDR2: SGHRS, YFSETQ. The CDR3 has 15 residues.

In its sample, this clonotype was seen many times. The chain employs TRBV12-3 or TRBV12-4 and TRBJ2-3, with D possibly matching TRBD1 (5 bases). The ends were cut back, 1 base at V and 0 bases at J, with 11 bases in the middle. CDR3 length: 16 residues. DNA for the CDR3: TGTGCCAGCAGTTTAGGTCGACAGTCTAGCACAGATACGCAGTATTTT. It translates to CASSLGRQSSTDTQYF.

The table lists this clonotype with many counts. V usage is TRBV6-1 and J usage is TRBJ2-3, with D possibly TRBD2 on 6 matching bases. The CDR3 covers 15 residues. V lost 6 bases and J lost 0, with 13 bases in between. The germline gives CDR1 MNHNS, CDR2 SASEGT. The CDR3 sequence is CASRDSGISTDTQYF. CDR3 nucleotide sequence: TGTGCCAGCAGGGATAGCGGAATCAGCACAGATACGCAGTATTTT.

This clonotype was seen many times. The CDR3 sequence: CASGSTGELFF. The CDR3, as DNA: TGTGCCAGCGGGAGCACCGGGGAGCTGTTTTTT. The chain has TRBV9 and TRBJ2-2; the D gene is possibly TRBD2 (5 bases). The V and J ends lost 7 bases and 4 bases respectively, with 5 bases between them. The germline V gene encodes CDR1 SGDLS and CDR2 YYNGEE. The CDR3 has 11 amino acids.